Below, one T cell receptor (beta chain) is given with its context. Its specificity is unknown. Relapse was seen in all patients after autologous stem cell transplantation, and brentuximab vedotin exposure was variable. The germline V gene encodes CDR1 SEHNR and CDR2 FQNEAQ (reference sequence). CDR3 size: 15 residues. The ends lost 5 bases at V and 1 base at J; junction bases unmatched: 6. The record originates from a study of PD-1 blockade in classical Hodgkin lymphoma. Using immunoSEQ multiplex PCR, the repertoire was profiled, and TCRdb retains in-frame clones only, with some absent. The table shows some 21,000 clones, with about 80% occurring only once. Whole-study results and caveats: Why the repertoires differ is still unclear, perhaps disease activity or prior therapy.

Sequencing was performed on peripheral blood mononuclear cells (PBMCs), taken before the second cycle of nivolumab. This sequence was found in a human donor with classical Hodgkin lymphoma. The chain is built from TRBV7-9 and TRBJ2-7, with 9 bases lining up with TRBD2. The CDR3 nucleotides are TGTGCCAGCAGCCGCAGCGCGGGGGGGTCCTACGAGCAGTACGTC. It encodes CASSRSAGGSYEQYV.